The sequence of this T cell receptor (beta chain) was determined in a study of shared clonotypes between healthy human individuals. Study outcomes and limitations: The sole specimen, blood, was sampled, and tissue repertoires likely differ. Sharing across a few donors was seen in roughly 5% of naive CD4 clonotypes.

Notes on this clone: What it binds is unknown.

How the authors handled the data: Filtering differed for immunoSEQ, which gave only junction sequences without quality scores. Measured with immunoSEQ multiplex PCR; TCRdb has only the in-frame clones, and not every one. The V and J calls and clone size were taken over from that table, and D and trimming were inferred from the DNA. Of approximately 710,000 clones in the sample, roughly 88% are singletons; the top ten hold 30% to 40%. Nashville, Tennessee was home to all donors, who were Caucasian adults. The CDR3 loop spans 14 amino acids. CDR1 SGHVS and CDR2 FQNEAQ come from the germline V gene. This clonotype originated in a man between 18 and 35 years old in good health. Some clones in this sample may be carry-over from other donors' samples. Material: memory CD8+ T cells from PBMCs. Described subset: CD45RO+ cells pooled with CCR7-negative TemRA cells. This chain connects TRBV7-8 to TRBJ2-5, with D unclear. Near its end, the DNA agrees better with TRBJ2-7, so the J call may be wrong. The CDR3 DNA follows: TGTGCCAGCAGCTCCTCGGGCAGAATCTACGAGCAGTACTTC. Protein sequence: CASSSSGRIYEQYF.